This is a list of T cell receptor beta chains from one sample in a study of T cells in localized non-small cell lung cancer. This table comes from immunoSEQ multiplex PCR, and its TCRdb copy is limited to in-frame clones, with some not included. The table shows some 10,000 clones, with approximately 84% occurring only once. The specimen comprised peripheral blood, sampled before any cancer treatment. The source is a male donor older than 55 with stage III lung adenocarcinoma. Both conserved end residues are part of each CDR3. The D gene is left open where the match is weak. Expanded clones are given a class, and other clones once, few, many or no size at all.

-	TRBD2	TRBV5-1	TRBJ2-3	CASSLGTSASSTDTQYF	TGCGCCAGCAGCTTGGGAACTAGCGCATCTAGCACAGATACGCAGTATTTT
-	-	TRBV7-3	TRBJ1-1	CASSRTLNTEAFF	TGTGCCAGCAGCCGAACCTTGAACACTGAAGCTTTCTTT
-	-	TRBV6-6	TRBJ2-7	CASRNPPGDEQYF	TGTGCCAGCAGAAATCCACCAGGGGACGAGCAGTACTTC
-	-	TRBV19	TRBJ1-2	CASYPCYGYTF	TGTGCCAGTTATCCATGCTATGGCTACACCTTC
-	-	TRBV27	TRBJ2-5	CASSPFRYQETQYF	TGTGCCAGCAGTCCTTTCCGGTACCAAGAGACCCAGTACTTC
-	-	TRBV23-1	TRBJ1-1	CASRETDSNTEAFF	TGCGCCAGCAGGGAAACGGACTCGAACACTGAAGCTTTCTTT
-	-	TRBV7-2	TRBJ1-5	CASSRDISNQPQHF	TGTGCCAGCAGCCGGGACATTAGCAATCAGCCCCAGCATTTT
few	-	TRBV9	TRBJ2-3	CASSVLSSGTDTQYF	TGTGCCAGCAGCGTCCTATCGTCGGGCACAGATACGCAGTATTTT
-	TRBD1	TRBV5-4	TRBJ2-7	CASSLGRQGAREQYF	TGTGCCAGCAGCTTGGGGCGCCAGGGGGCGAGGGAGCAGTACTTC
-	-	TRBV9	TRBJ1-3	CASSVGQAGNTIYF	TGTGCCAGCAGCGTAGGGCAGGCGGGAAACACCATATATTTT
-	TRBD1	TRBV27	TRBJ1-5	CASSLGQGGQPQHF	TGTGCCAGCAGTTTGGGACAGGGGGGACAGCCCCAGCATTTT
-	-	TRBV11-3	TRBJ1-2	CASSLGVNYGYTF	TGTGCCAGCAGCTTAGGAGTTAACTATGGCTACACCTTC
-	-	TRBV27	TRBJ1-2	CASSSSPRPGKGYTF	TGTGCCAGCAGTTCCTCCCCGCGACCCGGGAAGGGCTACACCTTC
-	-	TRBV4-1	TRBJ1-3	CASSQEGTHGNTIYF	TGCGCCAGCAGCCAAGAGGGGACACACGGAAACACCATATATTTT
-	-	TRBV12-5	TRBJ2-1	CASGGSSYNEQFF	TGTGCTAGTGGCGGGTCATCCTACAATGAGCAGTTCTTC
large	TRBD2	TRBV9	TRBJ2-3	CASSVVGRGTDTQYF	TGTGCCAGCAGCGTAGTCGGGAGGGGCACAGATACGCAGTATTTT
-	TRBD1	TRBV7-2	TRBJ1-1	CASSQFRDRPFEAFF	TGTGCCAGCAGCCAATTCCGGGACAGACCTTTTGAAGCTTTCTTT
-	-	TRBV7-2	TRBJ1-1	CASSLMSRMNTEAFF	TGTGCCAGCAGCTTAATGTCGCGGATGAACACTGAAGCTTTCTTT
-	-	TRBV18	TRBJ2-5	CASSPLSQGRRQTQYF	TGTGCCAGCTCACCACTTTCTCAGGGGAGGAGGCAGACCCAGTACTTC
once	-	TRBV6-5	TRBJ1-5	CASRQGYQPQHF	TGTGCCAGCAGGCAGGGCTATCAGCCCCAGCATTTT
once	TRBD2	TRBV13	TRBJ2-7	CASRTGGSSYEQYF	TGTGCCAGCAGGACCGGCGGGAGCTCCTACGAGCAGTACTTC
once	TRBD2	TRBV28	TRBJ2-5	CASSPLIAGGAETQYF	TGTGCCAGCAGTCCCCTAATTGCGGGAGGGGCAGAGACCCAGTACTTC
-	TRBD1	TRBV7-9	TRBJ1-2	CASSFGTVYGYTF	TGTGCCAGCAGCTTCGGGACAGTCTATGGCTACACCTTC
-	-	TRBV11-2	TRBJ2-2	CASSPGTAGFTGELFF	TGTGCCAGCAGCCCAGGGACAGCGGGGTTCACCGGGGAGCTGTTTTTT
-	-	TRBV5-1	TRBJ2-3	CASSLEGGAADTQYF	TGCGCCAGCAGCTTGGAGGGGGGGGCGGCAGATACGCAGTATTTT
once	-	TRBV9	TRBJ2-3	CASSFPRGGTTTDTQYF	TGTGCCAGCAGCTTCCCCAGGGGGGGGACTACCACAGATACGCAGTATTTT
-	-	TRBV29-1	TRBJ2-7	CSATAIGRTSPYEQYF	TGCAGCGCCACGGCTATAGGGCGGACCTCCCCCTACGAGCAGTACTTC
few	-	TRBV2	TRBJ1-5	CASSEALSGYEHF	TGTGCCAGCAGTGAAGCGCTTTCGGGATATGAGCATTTT
-	-	TRBV19	TRBJ1-5	CASSMVGGQPQHF	TGTGCCAGTAGTATGGTGGGTGGTCAGCCCCAGCATTTT
-	TRBD1	TRBV29-1	TRBJ2-3	CSVGTRQGAKIDTQYF	TGCAGCGTTGGGACTCGACAGGGGGCGAAGATAGATACGCAGTATTTT